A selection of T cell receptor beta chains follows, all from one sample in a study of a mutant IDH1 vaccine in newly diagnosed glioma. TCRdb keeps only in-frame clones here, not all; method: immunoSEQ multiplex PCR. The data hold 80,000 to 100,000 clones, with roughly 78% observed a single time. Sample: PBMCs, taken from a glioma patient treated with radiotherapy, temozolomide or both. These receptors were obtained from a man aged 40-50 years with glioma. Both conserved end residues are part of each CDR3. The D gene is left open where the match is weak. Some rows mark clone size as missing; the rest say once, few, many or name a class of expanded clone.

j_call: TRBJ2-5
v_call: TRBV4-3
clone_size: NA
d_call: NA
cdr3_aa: CASSPQRGETQYF
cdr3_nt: TGCGCCAGCAGCCCGCAACGGGGAGAGACCCAGTACTTC

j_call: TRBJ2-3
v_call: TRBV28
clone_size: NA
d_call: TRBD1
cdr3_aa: CAIRAGGSTDTQYF
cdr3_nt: TGTGCCATCAGGGCAGGGGGCTCCACAGATACGCAGTATTTT

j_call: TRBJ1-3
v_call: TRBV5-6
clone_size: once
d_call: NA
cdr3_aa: CASSSGGNTIYF
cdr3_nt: TGTGCCAGCAGCTCGGGAGGAAACACCATATATTTT

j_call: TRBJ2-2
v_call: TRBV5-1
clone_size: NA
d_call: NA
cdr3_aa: CASRLGTNANTGELFF
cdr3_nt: TGCGCCAGCCGCCTCGGGACGAACGCGAACACCGGGGAGCTGTTTTTT

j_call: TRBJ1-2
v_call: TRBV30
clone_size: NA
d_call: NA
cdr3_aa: CAWSGKGLKNYGYTF
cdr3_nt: TGTGCCTGGAGTGGGAAGGGACTGAAAAACTATGGCTACACCTTC

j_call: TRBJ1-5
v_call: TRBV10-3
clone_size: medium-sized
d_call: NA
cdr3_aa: CAISESGVNQPQHF
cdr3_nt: TGTGCCATCAGTGAGTCTGGAGTCAATCAGCCCCAGCATTTT

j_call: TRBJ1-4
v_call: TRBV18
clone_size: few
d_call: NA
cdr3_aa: CASSPKEKLFF
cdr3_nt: TGTGCCAGCTCACCAAAGGAAAAACTGTTTTTT

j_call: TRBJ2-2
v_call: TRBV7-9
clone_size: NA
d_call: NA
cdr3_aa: CATLGRTNTGELFF
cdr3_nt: TGTGCCACGCTGGGGCGCACGAACACCGGGGAGCTGTTTTTT

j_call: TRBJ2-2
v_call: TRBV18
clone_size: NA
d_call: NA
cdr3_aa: CASSPRGAWNTGELFF
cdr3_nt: TGTGCCAGCTCACCCCGGGGGGCTTGGAACACCGGGGAGCTGTTTTTT

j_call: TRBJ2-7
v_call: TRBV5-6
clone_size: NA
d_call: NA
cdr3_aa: CASSSSSYEQYF
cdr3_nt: TGTGCCAGCAGCTCAAGCTCCTACGAGCAGTACTTC

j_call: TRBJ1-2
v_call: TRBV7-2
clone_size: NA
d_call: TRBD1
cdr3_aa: CASTQGGQGAGYGYTF
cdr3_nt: TGTGCCAGCACCCAAGGGGGACAGGGGGCCGGCTATGGCTACACCTTC

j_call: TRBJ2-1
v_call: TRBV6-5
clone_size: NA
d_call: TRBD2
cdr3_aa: CASSYGTSDYNEQFF
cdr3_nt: TGTGCCAGCAGTTACGGCACTAGCGATTACAATGAGCAGTTCTTC

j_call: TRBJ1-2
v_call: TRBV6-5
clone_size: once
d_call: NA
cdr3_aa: CASRPGRDNYGYTF
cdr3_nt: TGTGCCAGCAGGCCGGGGAGGGATAACTATGGCTACACCTTC

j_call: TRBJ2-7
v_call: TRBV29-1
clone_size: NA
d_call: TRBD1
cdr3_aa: CSATGTGPYEQYF
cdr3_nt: TGCAGCGCCACCGGGACAGGGCCCTACGAGCAGTACTTC

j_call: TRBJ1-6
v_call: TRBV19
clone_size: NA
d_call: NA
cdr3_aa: CASSNSQGVKNSPLHF
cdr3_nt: TGTGCCAGTAGTAACTCACAGGGTGTGAAGAATTCACCCCTCCACTTT

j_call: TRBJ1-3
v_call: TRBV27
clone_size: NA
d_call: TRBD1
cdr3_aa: CASRDRASGNTIYF
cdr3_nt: TGTGCCAGCAGGGACAGGGCCTCTGGAAACACCATATATTTT

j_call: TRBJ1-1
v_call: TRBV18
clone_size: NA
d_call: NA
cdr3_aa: CASSPANTEAFF
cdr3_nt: TGTGCCAGCTCACCTGCGAACACTGAAGCTTTCTTT

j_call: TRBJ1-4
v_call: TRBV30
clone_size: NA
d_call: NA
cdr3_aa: CAWSRGGEKLFF
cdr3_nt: TGTGCCTGGAGTAGGGGGGGCGAAAAACTGTTTTTT

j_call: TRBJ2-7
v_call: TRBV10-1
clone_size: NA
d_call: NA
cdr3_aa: CASSSGVRPYEQYF
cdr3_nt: TGCGCCAGCAGTTCGGGTGTGCGCCCCTACGAGCAGTACTTC

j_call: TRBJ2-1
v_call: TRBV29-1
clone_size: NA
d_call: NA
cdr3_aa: CSVFFLGDLRIYNEQFF
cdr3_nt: TGCAGCGTCTTTTTCCTTGGGGACCTACGCATCTACAATGAGCAGTTCTTC

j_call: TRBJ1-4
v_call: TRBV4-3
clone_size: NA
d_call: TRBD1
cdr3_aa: CASSRRGVGEKLFF
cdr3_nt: TGCGCCAGCAGCCGCAGGGGGGTTGGTGAAAAACTGTTTTTT

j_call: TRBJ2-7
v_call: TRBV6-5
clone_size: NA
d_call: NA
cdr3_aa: CASSYSKGSSYEQYF
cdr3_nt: TGTGCCAGCAGTTACTCGAAAGGCAGCTCCTACGAGCAGTACTTC

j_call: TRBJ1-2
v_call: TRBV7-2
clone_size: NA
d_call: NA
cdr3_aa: CASSSTIGKDGYTF
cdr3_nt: TGTGCCAGCAGCTCTACGATAGGAAAGGATGGCTACACCTTC

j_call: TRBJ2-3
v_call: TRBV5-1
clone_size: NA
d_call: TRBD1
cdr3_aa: CASSSGGASRADTQYF
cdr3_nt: TGCGCCAGCAGCTCAGGGGGAGCCTCTAGGGCGGATACGCAGTATTTT

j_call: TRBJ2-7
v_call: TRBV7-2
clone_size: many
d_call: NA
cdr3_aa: CASSPLPFYEQYF
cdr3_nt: TGTGCCAGCAGCCCACTCCCTTTCTACGAGCAGTACTTC

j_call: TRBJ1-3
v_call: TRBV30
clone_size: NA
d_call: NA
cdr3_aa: CAWSSGGPMDTIYF
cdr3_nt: TGTGCCTGGAGTAGCGGGGGGCCTATGGACACCATATATTTT

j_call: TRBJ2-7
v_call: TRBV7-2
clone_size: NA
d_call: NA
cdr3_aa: CASSLGARAEGEQYF
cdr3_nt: TGTGCCAGCAGCTTAGGGGCCCGGGCAGAAGGCGAGCAGTACTTC

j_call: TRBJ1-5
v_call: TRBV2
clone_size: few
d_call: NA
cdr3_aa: CASSAGTANQPQHF
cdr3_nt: TGTGCCAGCAGCGCCGGGACGGCAAATCAGCCCCAGCATTTT

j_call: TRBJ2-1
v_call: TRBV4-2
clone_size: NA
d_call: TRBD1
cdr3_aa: CASSQDGTGGAYNEQFF
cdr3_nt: TGTGCCAGCAGCCAAGATGGGACAGGGGGTGCCTACAATGAGCAGTTCTTC

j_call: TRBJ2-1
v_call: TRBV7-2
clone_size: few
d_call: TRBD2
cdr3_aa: CASSLELADYNEQFF
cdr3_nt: TGTGCCAGCAGCTTAGAACTAGCGGATTACAATGAGCAGTTCTTC

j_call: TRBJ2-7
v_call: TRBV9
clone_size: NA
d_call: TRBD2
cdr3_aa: CASSVAGGLLYEQYF
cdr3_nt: TGTGCCAGCAGCGTAGCGGGGGGACTGCTTTACGAGCAGTACTTC

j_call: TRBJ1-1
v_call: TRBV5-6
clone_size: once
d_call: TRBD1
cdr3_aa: CASSLDRGVEAFF
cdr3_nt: TGTGCCAGCAGCTTGGACAGGGGCGTTGAAGCTTTCTTT

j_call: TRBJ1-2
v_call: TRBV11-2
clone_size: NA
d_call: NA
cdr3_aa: CASSLGGDPSGYTF
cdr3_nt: TGTGCCAGCAGCTTAGGGGGGGACCCGAGTGGCTACACCTTC

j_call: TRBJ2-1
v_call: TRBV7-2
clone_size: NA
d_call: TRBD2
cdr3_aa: CASSLTGTTYNEQFF
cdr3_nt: TGTGCCAGCAGCCTAACCGGGACTACATACAATGAGCAGTTCTTC

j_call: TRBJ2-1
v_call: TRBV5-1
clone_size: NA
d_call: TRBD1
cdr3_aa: CASRDRATISYNEQFF
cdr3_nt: TGCGCCAGCAGGGACAGGGCCACCATCTCCTACAATGAGCAGTTCTTC

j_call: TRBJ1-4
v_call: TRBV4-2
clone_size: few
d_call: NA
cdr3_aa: CASSQDGSVNEKLFF
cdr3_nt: TGTGCCAGCAGCCAAGATGGTTCGGTTAATGAAAAACTGTTTTTT